The 31 T cell receptor beta chains listed next were all sequenced from one sample in a study of CD8+CD57+ T cells in acquired aplastic anemia. Investigators profiled TCR beta VDJ and CDR3 from genomic DNA template. TCRdb ran MiXCR on the reads and lists one entry per CDR3 protein. The sample contains 100,000 to 120,000 distinct CDR3 sequences, 51% of which appear only once. Source material: sorted CD4+, CD8+, or CD8+CD57+ T cells (not recorded which) from PBMCs. These receptors originate from a human donor in good health, serving as a control.

CDR3 coding DNA: TGTGCCACCAGCAGATCATTACGAACAGGGGGCTATCAGCCCCAGCATTTT. This gives the protein CATSRSLRTGGYQPQHF. The chain is built from TRBV15 and TRBJ1-5; 9 bases match TRBD1. The V segment lost 2 bases and the J segment 5 bases; nucleotides outside the gene matches: 10. The CDR3 spans 17 residues. Germline values: CDR1 LNHNV, CDR2 YYDKDF (reference sequence).

The chain has TRBV20-1 and TRBJ1-2; D might be TRBD1 (6 bases). Deletions cut 5 bases from V and 2 bases from J, with 6 bases between. This CDR3 has 11 amino acids. CDR1 DFQATT and CDR2 SNEGSKA come from the germline V gene (reference sequence). CDR3 residues: CSAQGNYGYTF. DNA for the CDR3: TGCAGTGCTCAGGGGAACTATGGCTACACCTTC.

This clonotype has ten or more counts. The J gene is TRBJ1-2, the V gene TRBV12-3 or TRBV12-4; maybe TRBD1 (5 bases). The germline V and J ends were trimmed by 3 bases and 0 bases, with 14 bases remaining between them. This CDR3 has 16 amino acids. In DNA, the CDR3 is TGTGCCAGCAGTTTTCTCAGGGACCCCCCTAACTATGGCTACACCTTC. Translated: CASSFLRDPPNYGYTF.

The chain combines TRBV20-1 with TRBJ2-7, with 7 bases lining up with TRBD1. Germline CDR1 DFQATT, CDR2 SNEGSKA (reference sequence). J was trimmed by 3 bases and V by 0 bases; bases with no gene match: 8. There are 15 residues in the CDR3. The CDR3 bases are TGCAGTGCTAGAGATCGTGACAGGGTTCTCTACGAGCAGTACTTC. Translation: CSARDRDRVLYEQYF.

The sample holds many counts of this clonotype. This chain uses TRBV20-1 with TRBJ2-5; TRBD1 might be the D (5 bases). Germline V gene data show CDR1 as DFQATT and CDR2 as SNEGSKA (reference sequence). This CDR3 is 12 amino acids long. V lost 6 bases and J lost 5, with 13 bases in between. CDR3: CSAREGVETQYF. In nucleotides, the CDR3 is TGCAGTGCCAGGGAAGGTGTTGAGACCCAGTACTTC.

This chain links TRBV7-9 with TRBJ2-1; D not resolved. The V end lost 7 bases, the J end lost 8 bases, and 12 bases lay between the germline ends. CDR3 size: 12 residues. The germline V gene encodes CDR1 SEHNR and CDR2 FQNEAQ (reference sequence). CDR3 in amino acids: CASIEWSDEQFF. In DNA, the CDR3 is TGTGCCAGCATAGAGTGGTCCGATGAGCAGTTCTTC.

The sample holds a few counts of this clonotype. This chain links TRBV10-3 with TRBJ2-1; D possibly corresponds to TRBD1 (6 bases). The CDR3 totals 16 residues. V lost 0 bases, J lost 8 bases, and 17 bases lay in between. CDR1 is ENHRY and CDR2 is SYGVKD in the germline V gene. This CDR3 is CAISESTGQRWDEQFF. Written as DNA, the CDR3 is TGTGCCATCAGTGAGTCGACAGGACAGAGATGGGATGAGCAGTTCTTC.

In regard to this clonotype: One junction end does not reproduce the germline sequence, and a read error may be involved. The chain has TRBV2 and TRBJ1-2; D perhaps matches TRBD1 (6 bases). The CDR3 runs to 15 residues. The germline V gene has CDR1 SNHLY and CDR2 FYNNEI. Here the CDR3 reads CASSRRGRANYGCTF. CDR3 sequence (DNA): TGTGCCAGCAGTCGCCGGGGGCGAGCTAACTATGGCTGCACCTTC. The full variable domain, with the rest looked up from reference TRBV2 and TRBJ1-2, is EPEVTQTPSHQVTQMGQEVILRCVPISNHLYFYWYRQILGQKVEFLVSFYNNEISEKSEIFDDQFSVERPDGSNFTLKIRSTKLEDSAMYFCASSRRGRANYGCTFGSGTRLTVV.

This sequence joins TRBV20-1 and TRBJ2-1; D gene ambiguous. The CDR3 runs 13 residues. CDR1 and CDR2 from the germline V gene are DFQATT and SNEGSKA (reference sequence). V shed 0 bases and J shed 7 bases, with 10 bases lying between them. The DNA of the CDR3 is TGCAGTGCTAGAGAGGCCGATTATAATGAGCAGTTCTTC. It encodes CSAREADYNEQFF.

V gene TRBV19 combines with J gene TRBJ2-7; D call uncertain. Trimming took 5 bases from V and 3 from J, leaving 11 bases between them. CDR1 and CDR2 (germline): LNHDA, SQIVND (reference sequence). CDR3 length equals 13 residues. The chain's CDR3 is CASSLKTRYEQYF. In DNA form, the CDR3 reads TGTGCCAGTAGTCTCAAGACCCGCTACGAGCAGTACTTC. Full variable domain (remainder filled in from reference TRBV19 and TRBJ2-7): DGGITQSPKYLFRKEGQNVTLSCEQNLNHDAMYWYRQDPGQGLRLIYYSQIVNDFQKGDIAEGYSVSREKKESFPLTVTSAQKNPTAFYLCASSLKTRYEQYFGPGTRLTVT.

The sample holds many counts of this clonotype. The V and J genes are TRBV19 and TRBJ2-3, with D maybe TRBD2 (7 bases). Trimming shortened V by 4 bases and J by 1 base, and 12 bases separated the two germline ends. The CDR3 totals 15 residues. Germline CDR1 reads LNHDA; CDR2 reads SQIVND (reference sequence). The CDR3 spells CASSRGAGGTDTQYF. The CDR3 nucleotides are TGTGCCAGTAGTAGGGGGGCGGGGGGCACAGATACGCAGTATTTT.

In this sample, this clonotype turned up once. The genes are TRBV19 and TRBJ1-5; no reliable D call. The CDR3 consists of 13 residues. V gave up 9 bases and J gave up 2 bases, with 11 bases separating them. Germline V gives CDR1 LNHDA, CDR2 SQIVND (reference sequence). The CDR3: CASGEGGNQPQHF. The CDR3 DNA reads as TGTGCCAGCGGGGAGGGCGGCAATCAGCCCCAGCATTTT.

This clonotype was counted many times. The gene calls are TRBV20-1 and TRBJ2-7, with 8 bases lining up with TRBD1. In germline, CDR1 is DFQATT, CDR2 SNEGSKA (reference sequence). V dropped 2 bases and J dropped 2; count of bases not matched to a gene: 14. The CDR3 runs to 17 residues. CDR3 in amino acids: CSARSQGEFSSPYEQYF. In nucleotides, the CDR3 is TGCAGTGCTAGATCACAGGGGGAATTCAGCAGCCCCTACGAGCAGTACTTC.

This clonotype appeared a few times. The chain joins TRBV20-1 to TRBJ2-7; D remains unclear. The V and J ends lost 3 bases and 6 bases respectively, with 12 bases between them. Germline V lookup: CDR1 DFQATT, CDR2 SNEGSKA (reference sequence). The CDR3 loop spans 12 amino acids. The CDR3 DNA sequence: TGCAGTGCTAGGCTTCGCCAAGGCGAGCAGTACTTC. Protein sequence: CSARLRQGEQYF.

In this sample, this clonotype turned up a few times. The rearrangement joins TRBV30 to TRBJ2-3, with 8 bases lining up with TRBD2. The CDR3 runs 16 residues. Germline V lookup: CDR1 GTSNPN, CDR2 SVGIG (reference sequence). Trimming at V came to 0 bases and at J to 2 bases, leaving 7 bases not matched to a gene. The DNA for the CDR3 is TGTGCCTGGAGTGTCGGGGCTAGCGGGCCCACAGATACGCAGTATTTT. It codes for CAWSVGASGPTDTQYF.

The chain combines TRBV20-1 with TRBJ2-3, with 7 bases matching TRBD2. V shed 4 bases, J shed 5 bases, and the junction held 12 bases outside the gene matches. Germline V gene data show CDR1 as DFQATT and CDR2 as SNEGSKA (reference sequence). The length of the CDR3 is 15 residues. CDR3 protein: CSATERGLGIDTQYF. The CDR3 DNA reads TGCAGTGCTACCGAGCGGGGCCTCGGGATAGATACGCAGTATTTT.

This clonotype was observed a handful of times. CDR3: CASRKDRADYGYTF. Written as DNA, the CDR3 is TGTGCCAGTAGGAAGGACAGGGCCGACTATGGCTACACCTTC. The chain recombines TRBV19 with TRBJ1-2, with TRBD1 identical over 8 bases. V lost 6 bases, J lost 3 bases, and 6 bases stayed unmatched. The CDR3 contains 14 residues. Germline CDR1 reads LNHDA; CDR2 reads SQIVND (reference sequence).

V usage is TRBV20-1 and J usage is TRBJ2-7, with TRBD2 identical over 11 bases. Germline CDR1 and CDR2: DFQATT and SNEGSKA (reference sequence). The CDR3 is 16 residues long. V lost 0 bases and J lost 3; bases outside the gene matches: 7. The CDR3 region has the DNA TGCAGTGCTAGAGACCCAACTAGCGGGGGCCGCTACGAGCAGTACTTC. Its translation: CSARDPTSGGRYEQYF.

This clonotype is a singleton in its sample. The CDR3 nucleotides read TGTGCCAGCAGAGAGGCAGGGAATGAAATTATGGATACGCAGTATTTT. Translating gives CASREAGNEIMDTQYF. V gene TRBV25-1 combines with J gene TRBJ2-3; the D gene is possibly TRBD1 (5 bases). V dropped 6 bases and J dropped 6 bases, with 22 bases sitting between them. The CDR3 runs to 16 residues. CDR1 and CDR2 (germline): MGHDK, SYGVNS.

On this clonotype itself: One junction end does not reproduce the germline sequence, and a read error may be involved. This rearrangement joins TRBV12-3 or TRBV12-4 to TRBJ1-3; 9 bases are a match to TRBD1. The CDR3 loop spans 16 amino acids. For the CDR3, the DNA is TGTGCCAGCAGACCCACTACAGGGGGCCCTGGAAACACCACATATTTT. Translation: CASRPTTGGPGNTTYF.

This chain connects TRBV29-1 to TRBJ1-2; D ambiguous. The CDR3 totals 11 residues. Germline-derived CDR1 and CDR2 are SQVTM and ANQGSEA. The CDR3 DNA sequence: TGCATCTCCCCGGGTCCGAATGGCTACACCTTC. Translated: CISPGPNGYTF.

The chain uses TRBV7-9 and TRBJ1-2; D is perhaps TRBD1 (6 bases). The V end was cut by 5 bases, the J end by 0 bases, with 13 bases between. The V gene's germline CDR1 is SEHNR and CDR2 FQNEAQ (reference sequence). There are 15 residues in the CDR3. The CDR3 nucleotides are TGTGCCAGCAGCCCCCGGGACAAAACTAACTATGGCTACACCTTC. Amino acids: CASSPRDKTNYGYTF.

The CDR3 nucleotides read TGTGCCAGCAAGGGAGGAGGAAATTCACCCCTCCACTTT. Its translation is CASKGGGNSPLHF. The V call is TRBV2, the J call TRBJ1-6; D uncertain. The CDR3 is 13 residues long. V shed 7 bases and J shed 7 bases, with 11 bases lying between them. CDR1 is SNHLY, CDR2 FYNNEI, per germline.

Ten or more counts support this clonotype. The rearrangement uses TRBV11-2 and TRBJ2-3; D unresolved. Germline values: CDR1 SGHAT, CDR2 FQNNGV. Trimming shortened V by 5 bases and J by 0 bases, and 15 bases separated the two germline ends. The CDR3 is 16 residues long. The CDR3, as DNA: TGTGCCAGCAGCCCCGGTGTGTTTCAAAGCACAGATACGCAGTATTTT. It translates to CASSPGVFQSTDTQYF.

The chain uses TRBV10-3 and TRBJ2-3, with TRBD1 as a possible D gene (6 bases). The length of the CDR3 is 15 residues. Germline V gene lookup returns CDR1 ENHRY and CDR2 SYGVKD. The V and J ends lost 0 bases and 1 base respectively, with 8 bases between them. The CDR3 sequence: CAISESWTGTDTQYF. The CDR3 nucleotides read TGTGCCATCAGTGAGTCTTGGACAGGCACAGATACGCAGTATTTT.

This clonotype came up many times. CDR3 region: CASSLVGARGNQPQHF. The DNA of the CDR3 is TGTGCCAGCAGCTTAGTGGGGGCACGAGGCAATCAGCCCCAGCATTTT. V is TRBV7-8 and J is TRBJ1-5; possibly TRBD1 for D (6 bases). V shed 1 base and J shed 2 bases, with 12 bases lying between them. Germline-derived CDR1 and CDR2 are SGHVS and FQNEAQ. CDR3 size: 16 residues.

In the case of this clonotype: This could be a read error, since a much larger clone is one nucleotide away. The chain joins TRBV4-1 to TRBJ1-5; TRBD1 aligns across 8 bases. Germline CDR1 and CDR2: MGHRA and YSYEKL. The CDR3 spans 16 residues. The CDR3 here is CASGQVIRGHNQPQHF. For the CDR3, the DNA is TGCGCCAGCGGCCAGGTAATCAGGGGGCATAATCAGCCCCAGCATTTT.

This clonotype has at least ten counts. The chain couples TRBV27 to TRBJ1-2; 10 bases agree with TRBD1. V was pared by 4 bases and J by 8 bases, with 4 bases of the junction left unmatched. The CDR3 is 13 residues long. Germline-derived CDR1 and CDR2 are MNHEY and SMNVEV (reference sequence). The CDR3 loop reads CASSYGQGEGYTF. The CDR3 nucleotides are TGTGCCAGCAGTTACGGACAGGGGGAGGGCTACACCTTC.

The V and J genes are TRBV15 and TRBJ1-3; 10 bases map to TRBD1. The trim removed 5 bases at V and 7 bases at J, leaving 11 bases unmatched. From germline, CDR1 is LNHNV and CDR2 YYDKDF (reference sequence). The CDR3 sequence is 16 residues long. The CDR3 here is CATSGNRDRGSNTIYF. The CDR3 nucleotides read TGTGCCACCAGCGGAAACCGGGACAGGGGCAGTAACACCATATATTTT.

CDR3 coding DNA: TGTGCCAGCAGTGAAGGGGATTTTGTGACTTTCTTT. It translates to CASSEGDFVTFF. J is TRBJ1-1 and V is TRBV25-1, with no clear D. The CDR3 consists of 12 residues. The ends were cut back, 2 bases at V and 12 bases at J, with 13 bases in the middle. CDR1 and CDR2 from the germline V gene are MGHDK and SYGVNS.

This clonotype was found a few times. The V gene is TRBV24-1, the J gene TRBJ2-7; D remains ambiguous. Germline CDR1 reads KGHDR; CDR2 reads SFDVKD. The CDR3 contains 11 residues. V lost 10 bases, J lost 7 bases, and 13 bases lay in between. Here the CDR3 reads CATSAEGEQYF. DNA for the CDR3: TGTGCCACATCGGCAGAAGGAGAGCAGTACTTC.